The TCR beta chain described here comes from a study of shared clonotypes between healthy human individuals. Only CD45RO-negative cells positively selected for CCR7 counted as naive CD8 cells, so terminally differentiated effector memory CD45RA+ cells were excluded. CDR1 and CDR2 (germline): SGHTA, FQGNSA. The CDR3 runs to 15 residues. V lost 5 bases to trimming and J lost 0 bases, with 11 bases between them. The assay was immunoSEQ multiplex PCR, and TCRdb's table has in-frame clones only and misses some. The sample lists roughly 2.1 million clones, around 93% occurring once. The chain combines TRBV7-2 with TRBJ2-1; D perhaps matches TRBD2 (6 bases). This TCR came from a man between 18 and 29 years old in good health. Some clones in this sample may be carry-over from other donors' samples. Material: naive CD8+ T cells from PBMCs. The CDR3, as DNA: TGTGCCAGCAGCGCACGGGAGAGCTCCTACAATGAGCAGTTCTTC. Residues: CASSARESSYNEQFF.